These T cell receptor beta chains were read from a single sample in a study of T cell changes during pregnancy in multiple sclerosis. Repertoires were generated with immunoSEQ multiplex PCR, while TCRdb's copy carries only in-frame clones and drops some. The sample shows 42,000 or so clones, roughly nine tenths of them seen only once. Sequencing was performed on CD4+ T cells from peripheral blood mononuclear cells, taken after pregnancy. These receptors were obtained from a female donor with multiple sclerosis, enrolled in a pregnancy study. Each CDR3 is given with its conserved first and last residue. Each record gives: CDR3 protein, CDR3 DNA, V gene, clone size, J gene, D gene. The D gene is left open where the match is weak. Size is stated for part of the rows, as once, few or many counts, or as a class when the clone is expanded.

cdr3_aa: CASSVERGQYF
cdr3_nt: TGTGCCAGCAGTGTCGAACGAGGGCAGTACTTC
v_call: TRBV2
clone_size: -
j_call: TRBJ2-7
d_call: -

cdr3_aa: CASSPGLSGYTF
cdr3_nt: TGTGCCAGCAGCCCGGGACTTTCCGGCTACACCTTC
v_call: TRBV7-2
clone_size: few
j_call: TRBJ1-2
d_call: -

cdr3_aa: CASRNRDRGYEQYF
cdr3_nt: TGTGCCAGCAGAAACCGGGACAGGGGCTACGAGCAGTACTTC
v_call: TRBV2
clone_size: -
j_call: TRBJ2-7
d_call: TRBD1

cdr3_aa: CASSPSLGIPYEQYF
cdr3_nt: TGTGCCAGCAGCCCTAGCCTTGGCATACCTTACGAGCAGTACTTC
v_call: TRBV27
clone_size: -
j_call: TRBJ2-7
d_call: -

cdr3_aa: CASSDGQRLQETQYF
cdr3_nt: TGTGCCAGTAGCGACGGACAAAGACTCCAAGAGACCCAGTACTTC
v_call: TRBV19
clone_size: -
j_call: TRBJ2-5
d_call: -

cdr3_aa: CASGRGASGELFF
cdr3_nt: TGCGCCAGCGGGCGGGGGGCCTCCGGGGAGCTGTTTTTT
v_call: TRBV10-2
clone_size: -
j_call: TRBJ2-2
d_call: TRBD2

cdr3_aa: CASSLDQGAYNEQFF
cdr3_nt: TGTGCCAGCAGCTTGGACCAGGGGGCCTACAATGAGCAGTTCTTC
v_call: TRBV5-4
clone_size: once
j_call: TRBJ2-1
d_call: TRBD1

cdr3_aa: CASDARWGGVTGELFF
cdr3_nt: TGTGCCAGCGATGCGAGGTGGGGGGGGGTCACCGGGGAGCTGTTTTTT
v_call: TRBV19
clone_size: many
j_call: TRBJ2-2
d_call: TRBD2

cdr3_aa: CASSLRGNTGELFF
cdr3_nt: TGTGCCAGCAGCTTACGGGGGAACACCGGGGAGCTGTTTTTT
v_call: TRBV7-3
clone_size: -
j_call: TRBJ2-2
d_call: -

cdr3_aa: CAWSVTERTEQYF
cdr3_nt: TGTGCCTGGAGTGTAACGGAGAGAACCGAGCAGTACTTC
v_call: TRBV30
clone_size: -
j_call: TRBJ2-7
d_call: -

cdr3_aa: CASRRGMGETQYF
cdr3_nt: TGTGCCAGTAGGCGGGGGATGGGCGAGACCCAGTACTTC
v_call: TRBV19
clone_size: -
j_call: TRBJ2-5
d_call: TRBD2

cdr3_aa: CASSTLGQGDTQYF
cdr3_nt: TGTGCCAGCAGCACTCTAGGACAGGGGGATACGCAGTATTTT
v_call: TRBV9
clone_size: -
j_call: TRBJ2-3
d_call: TRBD1

cdr3_aa: CASSWGLGGAGTEAFF
cdr3_nt: TGCGCCAGCAGCTGGGGTTTGGGAGGGGCTGGAACTGAAGCTTTCTTT
v_call: TRBV5-1
clone_size: -
j_call: TRBJ1-1
d_call: -

cdr3_aa: CASGRTGAYTGELFF
cdr3_nt: TGTGCCAGCGGTAGGACAGGGGCCTACACCGGGGAGCTGTTTTTT
v_call: TRBV25-1
clone_size: -
j_call: TRBJ2-2
d_call: TRBD1

cdr3_aa: CASSLGQSTGELFF
cdr3_nt: TGTGCCAGCTCACTGGGACAGAGCACCGGGGAGCTGTTTTTT
v_call: TRBV18
clone_size: once
j_call: TRBJ2-2
d_call: TRBD1

cdr3_aa: CASSLGVSTDTQYF
cdr3_nt: TGCGCCAGCAGCTTGGGAGTTAGCACAGATACGCAGTATTTT
v_call: TRBV5-1
clone_size: -
j_call: TRBJ2-3
d_call: -

cdr3_aa: CASSSTGGREKLFF
cdr3_nt: TGTGCCAGCAGTTCGACAGGGGGTCGTGAAAAACTGTTTTTT
v_call: TRBV6-6
clone_size: -
j_call: TRBJ1-4
d_call: TRBD1

cdr3_aa: CASSTSGGAPDTQYF
cdr3_nt: TGTGCCAGCAGTACCAGCGGGGGGGCCCCAGATACGCAGTATTTT
v_call: TRBV28
clone_size: -
j_call: TRBJ2-3
d_call: TRBD2

cdr3_aa: CASSPHQETQYF
cdr3_nt: TGTGCCAGCAGCCCTCACCAAGAGACCCAGTACTTC
v_call: TRBV27
clone_size: -
j_call: TRBJ2-5
d_call: -

cdr3_aa: CASSYDSGNTIYF
cdr3_nt: TGTGCCAGCAGTTACGACAGCGGAAACACCATATATTTT
v_call: TRBV6-6
clone_size: -
j_call: TRBJ1-3
d_call: -

cdr3_aa: CASSRGEAETQYF
cdr3_nt: TGTGCCAGCAGCAGAGGGGAGGCAGAGACCCAGTACTTC
v_call: TRBV6-5
clone_size: -
j_call: TRBJ2-5
d_call: -

cdr3_aa: CASSPTFSQGTGLNEQYF
cdr3_nt: TGTGCCAGCAGTCCAACGTTCAGTCAGGGGACCGGGCTGAACGAGCAGTACTTC
v_call: TRBV27
clone_size: -
j_call: TRBJ2-7
d_call: -

cdr3_aa: CASSADGQSYEQYF
cdr3_nt: TGTGCCAGCAGTGCGGACGGACAATCCTACGAGCAGTACTTC
v_call: TRBV6-1
clone_size: -
j_call: TRBJ2-7
d_call: -

cdr3_aa: CAISLTQTGETQYF
cdr3_nt: TGTGCCATCAGCTTGACCCAGACCGGGGAGACCCAGTACTTC
v_call: TRBV10-3
clone_size: -
j_call: TRBJ2-5
d_call: -

cdr3_aa: CASSWGQDTYGYTF
cdr3_nt: TGTGCCAGCAGCTGGGGACAGGATACTTATGGCTACACCTTC
v_call: TRBV5-6
clone_size: -
j_call: TRBJ1-2
d_call: TRBD1

cdr3_aa: CASSQDRFSGRDTQYF
cdr3_nt: TGTGCCAGCAGCCAAGATAGGTTTAGCGGGCGAGATACGCAGTATTTT
v_call: TRBV4-2
clone_size: -
j_call: TRBJ2-3
d_call: TRBD2

cdr3_aa: CASSLSGEYEQYF
cdr3_nt: TGTGCCAGCAGCTTAAGTGGAGAATACGAGCAGTACTTC
v_call: TRBV7-2
clone_size: -
j_call: TRBJ2-7
d_call: -

cdr3_aa: CAWSVQGFGKLFF
cdr3_nt: TGTGCCTGGAGTGTACAGGGTTTCGGGAAACTGTTTTTT
v_call: TRBV30
clone_size: -
j_call: TRBJ1-4
d_call: -

cdr3_aa: CATRGDRALFF
cdr3_nt: TGTGCCACCAGGGGGGACAGGGCGCTTTTCTTT
v_call: TRBV6-4
clone_size: -
j_call: TRBJ1-1
d_call: TRBD1

cdr3_aa: CASSFGGRGTQYF
cdr3_nt: TGTGCCAGTAGCTTCGGGGGGCGGGGTACGCAGTATTTT
v_call: TRBV7-2
clone_size: -
j_call: TRBJ2-3
d_call: -

cdr3_aa: CASWDRDRGTEAFF
cdr3_nt: TGCGCCAGCTGGGACCGGGACAGGGGCACTGAAGCTTTCTTT
v_call: TRBV5-1
clone_size: -
j_call: TRBJ1-1
d_call: TRBD1

cdr3_aa: CASSEDGGSTDTQYF
cdr3_nt: TGTGCCAGCAGTGAGGATGGGGGGAGCACAGATACGCAGTATTTT
v_call: TRBV2
clone_size: -
j_call: TRBJ2-3
d_call: -

cdr3_aa: CASSQQGVYEQYF
cdr3_nt: TGTGCCAGCAGTCAACAGGGGGTCTACGAGCAGTACTTC
v_call: TRBV6-6
clone_size: -
j_call: TRBJ2-7
d_call: TRBD1

cdr3_aa: CASSFRGIETDTQYF
cdr3_nt: TGTGCCAGCAGCTTCAGGGGGATCGAGACAGATACGCAGTATTTT
v_call: TRBV7-2
clone_size: -
j_call: TRBJ2-3
d_call: TRBD1

cdr3_aa: CASSETGVSPLHF
cdr3_nt: TGCGCCAGCAGTGAGACAGGGGTTTCACCCCTCCACTTT
v_call: TRBV10-1
clone_size: once
j_call: TRBJ1-6
d_call: TRBD1

cdr3_aa: CASISKVAGVNEQFF
cdr3_nt: TGTGCCAGCATTAGTAAGGTAGCGGGGGTCAATGAGCAGTTCTTC
v_call: TRBV9
clone_size: -
j_call: TRBJ2-1
d_call: TRBD2

cdr3_aa: CSAGPASGGDPHEQFF
cdr3_nt: TGCAGCGCTGGCCCGGCTAGCGGGGGGGATCCCCATGAGCAGTTCTTC
v_call: TRBV29-1
clone_size: -
j_call: TRBJ2-1
d_call: TRBD2

cdr3_aa: CASGPYSSYNEQFF
cdr3_nt: TGTGCCAGCGGTCCATATAGCTCCTACAATGAGCAGTTCTTC
v_call: TRBV28
clone_size: -
j_call: TRBJ2-1
d_call: -

cdr3_aa: CASSPYARGNSPLHF
cdr3_nt: TGTGCCAGCAGCCCCTATGCCAGGGGGAATTCACCCCTCCACTTT
v_call: TRBV7-2
clone_size: -
j_call: TRBJ1-6
d_call: TRBD1

cdr3_aa: CASSLKPTGGEDEQFF
cdr3_nt: TGTGCCAGCAGCTTAAAGCCGACAGGGGGAGAGGATGAGCAGTTCTTC
v_call: TRBV7-3
clone_size: -
j_call: TRBJ2-1
d_call: TRBD1

cdr3_aa: CAWGGAFGEKLFF
cdr3_nt: TGTGCCTGGGGAGGGGCCTTTGGAGAAAAACTGTTTTTT
v_call: TRBV30
clone_size: -
j_call: TRBJ1-4
d_call: -

cdr3_aa: CASSSRGRSQEAQYF
cdr3_nt: TGTGCCAGCAGTAGCAGGGGGCGCAGCCAGGAGGCCCAGTACTTC
v_call: TRBV28
clone_size: -
j_call: TRBJ2-5
d_call: TRBD1

cdr3_aa: CASSQLAGAGDTQYF
cdr3_nt: TGTGCCAGCAGCCAACTAGCGGGGGCGGGAGATACGCAGTATTTT
v_call: TRBV5-6
clone_size: -
j_call: TRBJ2-3
d_call: TRBD2

cdr3_aa: CARSLRSPKTSTDTQYF
cdr3_nt: TGTGCCAGAAGCTTGAGATCACCAAAAACTAGCACAGATACGCAGTATTTT
v_call: TRBV5-3
clone_size: -
j_call: TRBJ2-3
d_call: -

cdr3_aa: CASSAEGGAVQYF
cdr3_nt: TGTGCCAGCAGTGCGGAGGGGGGGGCGGTGCAGTACTTC
v_call: TRBV6-4
clone_size: -
j_call: TRBJ2-7
d_call: -

cdr3_aa: CASSPSPSNSPLHF
cdr3_nt: TGCGCCAGCAGCCCCTCCCCCAGTAATTCACCCCTCCACTTT
v_call: TRBV5-1
clone_size: -
j_call: TRBJ1-6
d_call: -